This T cell receptor (beta chain) was recovered during a study of cytomegalovirus exposure and HLA in healthy donors. Study observations and caveats: Investigators reported 164 TCR beta chains as tied to cytomegalovirus.

As concerns this clone: Its specificity is not known.

PCR employed 60 Vbeta and 13 Jbeta primers. Measured with immunoSEQ multiplex PCR; TCRdb has only the in-frame clones, and not every one. In the table there are about 190,000 clones, more than 70% of which are singletons. In germline, CDR1 is SNHLY, CDR2 FYNNEI. The V and J ends lost 6 bases and 7 bases respectively, with 13 bases between them. The length of the CDR3 is 14 residues. The source of this sequence is a boy aged 10-17 years in good health and CMV-seronegative. Material: PBMCs. The chain uses TRBV2 and TRBJ1-6; D is undetermined. The DNA for the CDR3 is TGTGCCAGCAGCGATACTCTCAGGAATTCACCCCTCCACTTT. This encodes CASSDTLRNSPLHF.